Sequencing of this T cell receptor (beta chain) was carried out in a study of CD8 T cells in Susac syndrome. In the study overall: Sequenced Susac syndrome patients included 5 or 6 with clinically active disease and 8 or 9 in remission.

Germline loops: CDR1 MNHNY, CDR2 SVGAGI (reference sequence). This CDR3 contains 12 residues. V gave up 8 bases and J gave up 0 bases, with 5 bases separating them. Reverse transcription of roughly 0.5 to 1 ug RNA was performed with random hexamers. A multiplex approach, immunoSEQ multiplex PCR, amplified TCR beta CDR3 across 54 Vbeta and 13 Jbeta. A single record per CDR3 protein comes from TCRdb applying MiXCR to the immunoSEQ multiplex PCR reads. The sample lists about 200,000 distinct CDR3 sequences; over 75% were seen once. Sequencing targeted TCR beta in T cells from blood (CD8+ and CD4+). Definite or probable Susac syndrome was diagnosed using recently defined diagnostic criteria. This clonotype was observed once.

The material sequenced was CD4+ T cells from PBMCs. The sequence came from a human donor with Susac syndrome. The chain couples TRBV6-6 to TRBJ1-5; no clear D. The CDR3 spells CASHVSNQPQHF. In DNA form, the CDR3 reads TGTGCCAGCCACGTTAGCAATCAGCCCCAGCATTTT.